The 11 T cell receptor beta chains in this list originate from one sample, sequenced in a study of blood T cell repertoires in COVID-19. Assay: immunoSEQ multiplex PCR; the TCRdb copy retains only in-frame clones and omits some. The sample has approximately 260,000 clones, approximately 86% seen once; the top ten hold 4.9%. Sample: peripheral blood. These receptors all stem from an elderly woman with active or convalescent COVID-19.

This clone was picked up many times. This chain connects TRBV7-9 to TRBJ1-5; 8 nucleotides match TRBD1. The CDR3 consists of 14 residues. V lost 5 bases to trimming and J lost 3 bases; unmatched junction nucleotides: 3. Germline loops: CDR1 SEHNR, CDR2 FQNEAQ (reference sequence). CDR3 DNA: TGTGCCAGCAGCCAGACAGGGGACAATCAGCCCCAGCATTTT. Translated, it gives CASSQTGDNQPQHF. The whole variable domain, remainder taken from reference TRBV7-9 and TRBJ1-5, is DTGVSQNPRHKITKRGQNVTFRCDPISEHNRLYWYRQTLGQGPEFLTYFQNEAQLEKSRLLSDRFSAERPKGSFSTLEIQRTEQGDSAMYLCASSQTGDNQPQHFGDGTRLSIL.

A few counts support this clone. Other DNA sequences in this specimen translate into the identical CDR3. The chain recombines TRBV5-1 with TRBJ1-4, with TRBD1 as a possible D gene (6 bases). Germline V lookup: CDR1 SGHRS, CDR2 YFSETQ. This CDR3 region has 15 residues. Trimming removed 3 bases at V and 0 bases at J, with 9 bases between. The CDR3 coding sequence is TGCGCCAGCAGCTCACAGGGTGCAACTAATGAAAAACTGTTTTTT. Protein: CASSSQGATNEKLFF.

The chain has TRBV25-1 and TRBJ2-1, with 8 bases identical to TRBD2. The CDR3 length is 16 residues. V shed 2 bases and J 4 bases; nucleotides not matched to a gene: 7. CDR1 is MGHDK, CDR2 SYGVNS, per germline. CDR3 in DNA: TGTGCCAGCAGTGAACCACGGGGGGGCGGATACAATGAGCAGTTCTTC. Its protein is CASSEPRGGGYNEQFF.

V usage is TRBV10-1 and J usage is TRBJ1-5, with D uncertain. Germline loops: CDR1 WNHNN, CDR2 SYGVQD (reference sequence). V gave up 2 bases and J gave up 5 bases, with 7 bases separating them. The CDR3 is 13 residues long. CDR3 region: CASSETSYQPQHF. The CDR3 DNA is TGCGCCAGCAGTGAGACTAGTTATCAGCCCCAGCATTTT.

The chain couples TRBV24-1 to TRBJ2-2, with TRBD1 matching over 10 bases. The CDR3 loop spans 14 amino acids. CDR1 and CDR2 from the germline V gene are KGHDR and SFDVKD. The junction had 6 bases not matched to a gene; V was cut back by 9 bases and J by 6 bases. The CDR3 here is CATGGQGESGELFF. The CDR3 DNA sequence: TGTGCCACCGGCGGACAGGGGGAATCCGGGGAGCTGTTTTTT.

The CDR3 reads CASSWTGPGAQYF. For the CDR3, the DNA is TGTGCCAGCAGCTGGACAGGGCCCGGGGCCCAGTACTTC. The chain recombines TRBV5-4 with TRBJ2-5, with TRBD1 matching 8 bases. Germline CDR1 SGHNT, CDR2 YYREEE (reference sequence). The junction had 7 bases not matched to a gene; V was cut back by 3 bases and J by 9 bases. The CDR3 is made up of 13 amino acids.

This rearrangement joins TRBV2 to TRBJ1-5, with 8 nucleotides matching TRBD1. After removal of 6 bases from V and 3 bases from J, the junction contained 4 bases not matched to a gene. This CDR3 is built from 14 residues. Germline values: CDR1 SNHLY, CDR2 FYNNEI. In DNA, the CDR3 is TGTGCCAGCAGCGGACAGGGACCCAATCAGCCCCAGCATTTT. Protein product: CASSGQGPNQPQHF.

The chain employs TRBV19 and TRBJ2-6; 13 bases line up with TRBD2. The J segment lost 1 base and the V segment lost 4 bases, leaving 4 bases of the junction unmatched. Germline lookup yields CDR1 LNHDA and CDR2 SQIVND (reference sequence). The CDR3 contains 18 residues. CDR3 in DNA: TGTGCCAGTAGTAGAAAGGGACTAGCGGGATCTGGGGCCAACGTCCTGACTTTC. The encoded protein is CASSRKGLAGSGANVLTF.

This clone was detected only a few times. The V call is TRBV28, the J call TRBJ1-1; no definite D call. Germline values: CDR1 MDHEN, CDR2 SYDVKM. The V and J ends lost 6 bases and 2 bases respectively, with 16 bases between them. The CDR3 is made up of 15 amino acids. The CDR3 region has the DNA TGTGCCAGCAGCCAATACACCAGAACCAACACTGAAGCTTTCTTT. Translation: CASSQYTRTNTEAFF.

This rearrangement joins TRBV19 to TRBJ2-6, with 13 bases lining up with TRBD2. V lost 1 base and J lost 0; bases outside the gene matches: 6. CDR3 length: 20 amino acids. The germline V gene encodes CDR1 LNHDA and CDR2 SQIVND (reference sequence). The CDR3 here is CASSIALAGGTSSGANVLTF. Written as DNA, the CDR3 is TGTGCCAGTAGTATAGCACTAGCGGGGGGGACTAGCTCTGGGGCCAACGTCCTGACTTTC.

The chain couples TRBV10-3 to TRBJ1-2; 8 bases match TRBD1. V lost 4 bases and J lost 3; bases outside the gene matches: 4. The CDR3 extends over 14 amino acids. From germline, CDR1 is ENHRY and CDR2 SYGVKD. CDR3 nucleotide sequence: TGTGCCATCAGTGGAACAGGGGGAGACTATGGCTACACCTTC. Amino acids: CAISGTGGDYGYTF.